Below, 2 T cell receptor beta chains from the same sample are listed, as sequenced in a study of blood T cell repertoires in COVID-19. TCRdb keeps only in-frame clones here, not all; method: immunoSEQ multiplex PCR. The data show 110,000 to 150,000 clones, approximately 80% seen once. The sequenced sample was PBMCs or T cells enriched from blood (not recorded which). The source is a woman between 18 and 29 years old who had been exposed to COVID-19.

The rearrangement links TRBV12-3 or TRBV12-4 to TRBJ1-5, with D perhaps TRBD1 (6 bases). The CDR3 runs 12 residues. V dropped 6 bases and J dropped 15 bases, with 18 bases sitting between them. The CDR3 region is CASSTQTGPRHF. The CDR3 DNA sequence: TGTGCCAGCAGCACCCAGACAGGCCCTAGGCATTTT.

The chain links TRBV7-8 to TRBJ2-5; TRBD2 matches 10 bases. The germline CDR1 and CDR2 sequences are SGHVS and FQNEAQ. The ends lost 4 bases at V and 5 bases at J; junction bases unmatched: 1. CDR3 length: 13 amino acids. The CDR3 DNA follows: TGTGCCAGCAGCTCTAGCGGGAGTGAGACCCAGTACTTC. Translating gives CASSSSGSETQYF.